This T cell receptor beta chain stems from a study of T cell responses to AZD1222 COVID-19 vaccine (dated by TCRdb to the early 2020s). Broadly, across the study: AZD1222 recipients with second doses at about 4 weeks or about 12 weeks were pooled, because spike-specific TCR depth and breadth did not differ between schedules. TCR sequencing covered fewer than 250 trial participants: roughly 200 given two doses of AZD1222 and about 26 given two doses of MenACWY control vaccine. Trial participants were enrolled by age into subgroups of 18-55, 56-69 and 70-plus years, and about 150, 27 and 61 TCR-sequenced participants, respectively, were included in these subgroups.

Worth noting for this clone: The specificity of this receptor is unknown. Base qualities are not recorded, but no much larger clone differs from it by a single base.

The time point tag for this specimen amounts to: baseline before first vaccination. The vaccinee samples were drawn from two UK trials, COV001 and COV002, one of which was a single-blind randomized controlled phase 2/3 trial testing AZD1222 (ChAdOx1 nCoV-19) in healthy adults. For TCRbeta chain sequencing, PBMC samples were collected from trial participants at day 0 and at day 28 after the second dose. What the work shows at the level of the full study, not this receptor alone: Because no samples from the day 14 peak response were available, repertoires could be characterized only after the peak T cell response. Participants were mostly white British, with more females than males. The authors suggested clonal diversity may have been underestimated. Nearly half of unique spike-specific TCRs reportedly recognized epitopes outside regions mutated in the B.1.351 and B.1.1.7 variants. CD4 TCRs associated with the vaccine covered the entire spike protein, and the dominant responses were in regions 160-218 and 743-854. The 56-69-year group was small, and its depth increase did not reach significance, likely because of low power. After two AZD1222 doses, both the breadth and the depth of spike-specific TCRs were significantly higher than at day 0 and than in MenACWY recipients. Conclusions about previously exposed vaccinees are limited, since just five to seven AZD1222 recipients were seropositive for SARS-CoV-2 at baseline.

The CDR3 regions of human TCRbeta chains were analyzed by immunosequencing. In the original analysis: TCRs in the repertoires were matched against a reference library of SARS-CoV-2-specific TCRs that had been generated with the MIRA antigen-specificity platform. Breadth meant the fraction of unique TCRs that were SARS-CoV-2-associated, whereas depth meant the fraction of total T cells that were SARS-CoV-2-associated. Using the MIRA data, each spike-specific TCR was assigned both to the spike region to which the TCR was reactive and to a CD4 or CD8 class. Log10-transformed breadth and depth values were compared by one-way ANOVA with Sidak's multiple comparisons tests. TCRdb carries this immuneACCESS record with in-frame sequences only. Its versions omit some clonotypes, under half of them owing to an unresolved V gene in the studies checked, with the rest unexplained. From that table come the V and J calls and clone size; the DNA was used to work out D and trimming. The table for this sample lists 90,000 to 120,000 clones; about 90% of them were counted only once. The leading ten clones occupy around 20% of the sample.

In the germline V gene, CDR1 corresponds to SGHRS and CDR2 to YFSETQ. The trim is 0 bases for V and 1 base for J, with a gap of 13 bases between the germline ends. The CDR3, from cysteine to phenylalanine, totals 16 residues. Solely the CDR3 DNA is kept, with 48 bases framed from the first base. The clonotype comes from an adult in good health. The chain employs TRBV5-1 and TRBJ1-1; D gene: possibly TRBD1, on 5 matching bases. This material consisted of peripheral blood, taken on day 0 of AZD1222 vaccination. CDR3 reads: CASSLGQGLRNTEAFF. The sequence in DNA is TGCGCCAGCAGCTTGGGGCAGGGTTTGAGGAACACTGAAGCTTTCTTT.